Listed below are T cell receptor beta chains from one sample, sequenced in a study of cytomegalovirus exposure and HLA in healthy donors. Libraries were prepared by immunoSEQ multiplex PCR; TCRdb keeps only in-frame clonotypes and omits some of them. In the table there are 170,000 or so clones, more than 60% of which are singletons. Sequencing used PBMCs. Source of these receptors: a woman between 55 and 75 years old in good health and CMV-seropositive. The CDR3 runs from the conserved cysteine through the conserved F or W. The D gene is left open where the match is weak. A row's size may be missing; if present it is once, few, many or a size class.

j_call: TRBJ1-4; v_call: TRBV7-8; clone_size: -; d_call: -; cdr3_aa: CASSLDERQANEKLFF; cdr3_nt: TGTGCCAGCAGCTTAGACGAAAGGCAGGCTAATGAAAAACTGTTTTTT
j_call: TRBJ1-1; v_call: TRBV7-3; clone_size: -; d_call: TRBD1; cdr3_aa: CASSFDRDTEAFF; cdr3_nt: TGTGCCAGCAGCTTCGACAGGGACACTGAAGCTTTCTTT
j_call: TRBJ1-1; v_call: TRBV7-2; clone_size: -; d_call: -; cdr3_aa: CASSLEASTEAFF; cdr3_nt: TGTGCCAGCAGCTTAGAAGCTTCTACTGAAGCTTTCTTT
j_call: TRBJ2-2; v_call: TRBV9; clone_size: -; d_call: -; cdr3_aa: CASSVLGGGSLNTGELFF; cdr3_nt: TGTGCCAGCAGCGTACTAGGGGGGGGCTCATTGAACACCGGGGAGCTGTTTTTT
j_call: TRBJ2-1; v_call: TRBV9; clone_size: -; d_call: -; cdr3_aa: CASSVEGGAYNEQFF; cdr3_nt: TGTGCCAGCAGCGTAGAAGGGGGGGCCTACAATGAGCAGTTCTTC
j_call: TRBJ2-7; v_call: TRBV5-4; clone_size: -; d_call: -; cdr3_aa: CASTRRGSSYEQYF; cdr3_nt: TGTGCCAGCACCCGTCGGGGGAGCTCCTACGAGCAGTACTTC
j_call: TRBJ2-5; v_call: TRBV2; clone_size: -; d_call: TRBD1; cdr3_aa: CATQEQTGTAQYF; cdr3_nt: TGTGCCACCCAGGAACAGACAGGGACGGCCCAGTACTTC
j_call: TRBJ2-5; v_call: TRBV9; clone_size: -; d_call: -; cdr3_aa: CASSPSGGGGTQYF; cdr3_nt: TGTGCCAGCAGTCCCTCAGGGGGCGGGGGGACCCAGTACTTC
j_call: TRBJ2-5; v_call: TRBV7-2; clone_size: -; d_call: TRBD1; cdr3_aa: CASSRDRGRETQYF; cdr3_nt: TGTGCCAGCAGCCGGGACAGGGGGAGAGAGACCCAGTACTTC
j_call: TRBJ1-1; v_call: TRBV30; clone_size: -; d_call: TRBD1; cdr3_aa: CAWSSPGQGRGTEAFF; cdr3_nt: TGTGCCTGGAGTTCTCCGGGACAGGGACGAGGAACTGAAGCTTTCTTT
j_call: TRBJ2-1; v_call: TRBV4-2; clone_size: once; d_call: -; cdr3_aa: CASSQEIRRGVNEQFF; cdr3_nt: TGTGCCAGCAGCCAAGAGATCCGAAGGGGTGTCAATGAGCAGTTCTTC
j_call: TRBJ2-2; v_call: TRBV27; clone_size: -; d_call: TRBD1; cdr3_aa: CASSGEPGQGVYTGELFF; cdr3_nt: TGTGCCAGCAGTGGAGAACCGGGACAGGGGGTTTACACCGGGGAGCTGTTTTTT
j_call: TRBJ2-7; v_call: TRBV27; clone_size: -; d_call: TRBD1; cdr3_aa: CASSLVSPNTGTAYEQYF; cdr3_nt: TGTGCCAGCAGCCTTGTTTCCCCAAACACCGGGACAGCCTACGAGCAGTACTTC
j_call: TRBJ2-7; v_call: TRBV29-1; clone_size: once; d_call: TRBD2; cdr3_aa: CSVDHGGSEQYF; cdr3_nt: TGCAGCGTTGACCACGGGGGGAGCGAGCAGTACTTC
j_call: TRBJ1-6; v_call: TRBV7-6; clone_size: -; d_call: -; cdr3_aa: CASSLGSRGGNSPLHF; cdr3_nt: TGTGCCAGCAGCTTAGGGTCTAGGGGGGGTAATTCACCCCTCCACTTT
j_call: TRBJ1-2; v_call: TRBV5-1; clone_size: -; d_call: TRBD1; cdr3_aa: CASSRGQQYGYTF; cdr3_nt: TGCGCCAGCAGCAGGGGACAGCAGTATGGCTACACCTTC
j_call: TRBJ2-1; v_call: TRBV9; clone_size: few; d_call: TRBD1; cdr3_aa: CASSIRDSGNNEQFF; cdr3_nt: TGTGCCAGCAGTATCCGGGACAGTGGTAACAATGAGCAGTTCTTC
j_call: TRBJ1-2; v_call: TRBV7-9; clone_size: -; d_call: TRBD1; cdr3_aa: CASSADRVANYGYTF; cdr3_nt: TGTGCCAGCAGCGCCGACAGGGTAGCTAACTATGGCTACACCTTC